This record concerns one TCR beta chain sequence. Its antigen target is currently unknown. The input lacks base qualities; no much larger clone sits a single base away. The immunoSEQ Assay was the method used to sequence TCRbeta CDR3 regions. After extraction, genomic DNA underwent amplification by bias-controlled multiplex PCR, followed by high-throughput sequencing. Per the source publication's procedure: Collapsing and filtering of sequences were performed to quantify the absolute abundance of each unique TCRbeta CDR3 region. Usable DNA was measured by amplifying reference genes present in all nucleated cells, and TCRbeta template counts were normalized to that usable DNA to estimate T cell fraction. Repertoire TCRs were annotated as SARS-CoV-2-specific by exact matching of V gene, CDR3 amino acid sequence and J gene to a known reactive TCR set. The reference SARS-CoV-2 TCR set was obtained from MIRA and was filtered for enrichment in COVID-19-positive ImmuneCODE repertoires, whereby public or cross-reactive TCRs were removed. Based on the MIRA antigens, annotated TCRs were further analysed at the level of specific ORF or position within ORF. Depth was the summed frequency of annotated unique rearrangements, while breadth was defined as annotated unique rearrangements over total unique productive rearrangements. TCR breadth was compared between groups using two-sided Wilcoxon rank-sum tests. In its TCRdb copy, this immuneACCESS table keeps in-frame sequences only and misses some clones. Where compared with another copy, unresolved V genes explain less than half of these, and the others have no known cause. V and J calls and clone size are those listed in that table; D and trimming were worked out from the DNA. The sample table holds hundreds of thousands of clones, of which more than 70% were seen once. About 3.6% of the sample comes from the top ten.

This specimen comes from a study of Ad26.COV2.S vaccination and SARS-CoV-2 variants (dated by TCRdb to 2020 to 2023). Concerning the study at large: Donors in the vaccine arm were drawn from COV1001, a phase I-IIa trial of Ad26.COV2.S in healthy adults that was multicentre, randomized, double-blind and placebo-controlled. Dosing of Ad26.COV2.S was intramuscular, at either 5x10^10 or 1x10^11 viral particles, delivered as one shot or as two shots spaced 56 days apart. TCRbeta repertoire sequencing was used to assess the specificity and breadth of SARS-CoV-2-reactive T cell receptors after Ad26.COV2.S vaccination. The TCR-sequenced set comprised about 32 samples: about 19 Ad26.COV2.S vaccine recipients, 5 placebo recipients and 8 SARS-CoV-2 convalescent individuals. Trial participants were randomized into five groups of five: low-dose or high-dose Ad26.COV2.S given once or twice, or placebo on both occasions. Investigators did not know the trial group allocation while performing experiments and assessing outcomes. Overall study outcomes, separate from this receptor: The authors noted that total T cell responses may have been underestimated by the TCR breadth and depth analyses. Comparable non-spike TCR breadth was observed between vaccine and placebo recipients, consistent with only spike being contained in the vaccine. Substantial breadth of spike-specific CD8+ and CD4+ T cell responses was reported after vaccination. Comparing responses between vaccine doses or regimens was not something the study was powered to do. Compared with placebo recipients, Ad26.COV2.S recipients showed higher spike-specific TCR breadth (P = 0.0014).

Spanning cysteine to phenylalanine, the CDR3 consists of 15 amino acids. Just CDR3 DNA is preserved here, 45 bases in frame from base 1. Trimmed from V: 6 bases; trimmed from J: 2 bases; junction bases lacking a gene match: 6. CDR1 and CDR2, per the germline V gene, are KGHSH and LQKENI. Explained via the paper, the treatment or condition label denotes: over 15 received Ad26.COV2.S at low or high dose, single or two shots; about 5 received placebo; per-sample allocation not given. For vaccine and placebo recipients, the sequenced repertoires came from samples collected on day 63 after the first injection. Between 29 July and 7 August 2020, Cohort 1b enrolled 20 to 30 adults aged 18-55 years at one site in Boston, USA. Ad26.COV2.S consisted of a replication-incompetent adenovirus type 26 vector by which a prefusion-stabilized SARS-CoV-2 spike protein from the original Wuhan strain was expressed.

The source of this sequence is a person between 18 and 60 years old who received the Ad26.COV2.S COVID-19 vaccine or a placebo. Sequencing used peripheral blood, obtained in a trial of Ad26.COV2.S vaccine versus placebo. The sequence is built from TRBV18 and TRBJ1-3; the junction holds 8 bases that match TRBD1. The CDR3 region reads CASSPTGDAGNTIYF. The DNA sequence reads TGTGCCAGCTCTCCGACAGGGGATGCTGGAAACACCATATATTTT.